These T cell receptor beta chains were read from a single sample in a study of Ad26.COV2.S vaccination and SARS-CoV-2 variants. Using immunoSEQ multiplex PCR, the repertoire was profiled, and TCRdb retains in-frame clones only, with some absent. Of hundreds of thousands of clones in the sample, 92% are singletons; the top ten hold roughly 3.9%. The specimen comprised peripheral blood, sampled after recovery from COVID-19. The receptors originated from a human donor who had recovered from COVID-19. CDR3s include the opening cysteine and the closing phenylalanine or tryptophan. The D gene is left open where the match is weak. Not all rows give a size; the values are once, few, many and, for expanded clones, a class.

D	J	size	V	CDR3	DNA
NA	TRBJ2-1	NA	TRBV11-3	CASSVWTTQNYNEQFF	TGTGCCAGCAGTGTGTGGACTACCCAAAACTACAATGAGCAGTTCTTC
NA	TRBJ1-2	NA	TRBV10-3	CAANKGDPYYGYTF	TGTGCCGCCAATAAAGGGGATCCCTACTATGGCTACACCTTC
NA	TRBJ1-2	NA	TRBV27	CASNGQNYGYTF	TGTGCCAGCAATGGACAGAACTATGGCTACACCTTC
TRBD1	TRBJ2-7	once	TRBV18	CASSPLNLGGSLVYEQYF	TGTGCCAGCTCACCACTTAATCTAGGGGGCTCTTTGGTCTACGAGCAGTACTTC
NA	TRBJ1-1	NA	TRBV11-2	CASSLVRWNTEAFF	TGTGCCAGCAGCTTAGTGCGGTGGAACACTGAAGCTTTCTTT
NA	TRBJ1-1	NA	TRBV5-1	CASSPRPGISTEAFF	TGCGCCAGCAGCCCTCGCCCGGGGATCAGCACTGAAGCTTTCTTT
TRBD1	TRBJ1-2	NA	TRBV5-6	CASSGRDRAYGYTF	TGTGCCAGCAGCGGCCGGGACAGGGCCTATGGCTACACCTTC
NA	TRBJ2-3	once	TRBV29-1	CSVAPESTDTQYF	TGCAGCGTTGCGCCCGAGAGCACAGATACGCAGTATTTT
NA	TRBJ1-1	NA	TRBV4-1	CASRNPVGGTEAFF	TGCGCCAGCAGAAATCCTGTGGGGGGTACTGAAGCTTTCTTT
NA	TRBJ2-3	NA	TRBV5-6	CASSLRSTDTQYF	TGTGCCAGCAGCTTGCGGAGCACAGATACGCAGTATTTT
NA	TRBJ2-1	once	TRBV5-6	CASRSGGYNEQFF	TGTGCCAGCAGGTCGGGCGGATACAATGAGCAGTTCTTC
NA	TRBJ2-1	NA	TRBV4-3	CASSQDFTNTYNEQFF	TGCGCCAGCAGCCAAGATTTCACTAACACCTACAATGAGCAGTTCTTC
TRBD1	TRBJ1-1	once	TRBV3-1/TRBV3-2	CASSRGQGGEAFF	TGTGCCAGCAGCCGGGGACAGGGAGGTGAAGCTTTCTTT
NA	TRBJ2-7	medium-sized	TRBV7-6	CASSRGAAYEQYF	TGTGCCAGCAGCCGAGGGGCCGCCTACGAGCAGTACTTC
TRBD1	TRBJ1-1	NA	TRBV11-2	CASRPNRGRMNTEAFF	TGTGCCAGCAGACCCAACAGGGGGCGAATGAACACTGAAGCTTTCTTT
NA	TRBJ1-2	NA	TRBV7-9	CASSLGSGGYTF	TGTGCCAGCAGCTTAGGGTCAGGTGGCTACACCTTC
NA	TRBJ2-3	NA	TRBV5-1	CASMLTDTQYF	TGCGCCAGCATGCTCACAGATACGCAGTATTTT
TRBD1	TRBJ1-2	NA	TRBV6-5	CASRIPGGAGYTF	TGTGCCAGCAGGATCCCAGGGGGCGCGGGCTACACCTTC
TRBD1	TRBJ1-1	NA	TRBV19	CASSTGTEEAFF	TGTGCCAGTAGTACCGGGACAGAAGAAGCTTTCTTT
TRBD1	TRBJ1-2	NA	TRBV19	CASSAQQGALSYGYTF	TGTGCCAGTAGTGCCCAACAGGGGGCCCTATCTTATGGCTACACCTTC
NA	TRBJ1-1	NA	TRBV14	CASSQRTPGSEAFF	TGTGCCAGCAGCCAAAGAACCCCGGGGTCTGAAGCTTTCTTT
NA	TRBJ2-7	NA	TRBV29-1	CSVGQTTFASEQYF	TGCAGCGTTGGACAGACTACTTTCGCTAGCGAGCAGTACTTC
NA	TRBJ1-2	NA	TRBV7-3	CASSSDLGGDYGYTF	TGTGCCAGCAGCTCCGACCTGGGGGGTGACTATGGCTACACCTTC
NA	TRBJ2-1	NA	TRBV9	CASSVGGVDEQFF	TGTGCCAGCAGCGTAGGGGGGGTGGATGAGCAGTTCTTC
NA	TRBJ1-1	NA	TRBV7-8	CASSALAGKGNTEAFF	TGTGCCAGCAGCGCCTTGGCGGGAAAGGGTAACACTGAAGCTTTCTTT
NA	TRBJ2-2	once	TRBV6-2/TRBV6-3	CASSYQGVNTGELFF	TGTGCCAGCAGTTACCAGGGAGTTAACACCGGGGAGCTGTTTTTT
NA	TRBJ1-2	NA	TRBV5-6	CASSLGVGFDTF	TGTGCCAGCAGCTTGGGTGTCGGGTTTGACACCTTC
TRBD1	TRBJ1-2	NA	TRBV18	CASSSGQGYYGYTF	TGTGCCAGCTCGTCCGGACAGGGGTACTATGGCTACACCTTC
TRBD1	TRBJ2-6	once	TRBV9	CASSRQTGRGANVLTF	TGTGCCAGCAGCAGACAGACAGGGCGTGGGGCCAACGTCCTGACTTTC